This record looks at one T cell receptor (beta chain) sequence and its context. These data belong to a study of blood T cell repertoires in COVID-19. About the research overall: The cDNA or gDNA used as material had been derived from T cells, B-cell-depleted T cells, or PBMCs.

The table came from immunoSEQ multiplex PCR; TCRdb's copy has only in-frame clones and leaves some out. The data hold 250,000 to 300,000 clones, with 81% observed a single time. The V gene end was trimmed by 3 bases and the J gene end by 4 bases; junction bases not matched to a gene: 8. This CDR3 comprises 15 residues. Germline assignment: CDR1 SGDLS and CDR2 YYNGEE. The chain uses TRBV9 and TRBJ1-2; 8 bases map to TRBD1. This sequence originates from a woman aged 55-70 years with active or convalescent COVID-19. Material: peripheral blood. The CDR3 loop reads CASSATGAVSYGYTF. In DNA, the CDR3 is TGTGCCAGCAGCGCGACAGGGGCCGTCTCCTATGGCTACACCTTC.